The present entry profiles one T cell receptor beta chain with its context. The data originate from a study of radiotherapy plus CTLA-4 blockade in lung cancer. Looking at the study overall: About a sixth of enrolled patients responded objectively, and more than 30% had disease control.

The germline V gene has CDR1 SGHRS and CDR2 YFSETQ. V was pared by 2 bases and J by 2 bases, with 11 bases between. The length of the CDR3 is 15 residues. Sequencing was performed with immunoSEQ multiplex PCR; in TCRdb, only in-frame clones are kept and a portion is missing. Of some 43,000 clones listed, 80% to 85% were seen once; the top ten hold approximately 3.6%. The rearrangement uses TRBV5-1 and TRBJ1-3; D is unclear. The sample was peripheral blood, taken from a patient treated with radiotherapy plus ipilimumab. The TCR was taken from a human donor with non-small cell lung cancer who had stable disease on radiotherapy plus ipilimumab. The DNA for the CDR3 is TGCGCCAGCAGCTTCACCTCGCGGGCTGGAAACACCATATATTTT. Protein product: CASSFTSRAGNTIYF.